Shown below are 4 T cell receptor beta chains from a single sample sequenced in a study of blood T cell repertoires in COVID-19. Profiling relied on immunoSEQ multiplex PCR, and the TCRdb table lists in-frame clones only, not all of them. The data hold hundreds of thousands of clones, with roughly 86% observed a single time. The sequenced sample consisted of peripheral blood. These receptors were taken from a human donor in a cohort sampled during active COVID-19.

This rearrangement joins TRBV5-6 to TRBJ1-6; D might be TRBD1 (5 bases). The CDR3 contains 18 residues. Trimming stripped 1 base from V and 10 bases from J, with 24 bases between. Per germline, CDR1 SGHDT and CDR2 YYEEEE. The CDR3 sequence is CASSLRGFGYNGESPLHF. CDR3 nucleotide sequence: TGTGCCAGCAGCTTGAGGGGTTTCGGGTACAACGGAGAGTCACCCCTCCACTTT.

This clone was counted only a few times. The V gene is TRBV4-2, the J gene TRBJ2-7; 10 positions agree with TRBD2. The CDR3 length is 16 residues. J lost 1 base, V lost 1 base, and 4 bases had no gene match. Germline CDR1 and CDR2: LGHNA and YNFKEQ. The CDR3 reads CASSQARLAGSYEQYF. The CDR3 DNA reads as TGTGCCAGCAGCCAAGCTAGACTAGCGGGTTCCTACGAGCAGTACTTC.

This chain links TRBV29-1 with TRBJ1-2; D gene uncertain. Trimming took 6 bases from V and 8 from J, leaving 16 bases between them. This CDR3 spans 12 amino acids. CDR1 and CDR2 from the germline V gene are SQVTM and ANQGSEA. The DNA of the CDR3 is TGCAGCGTCCCCATGAAGTCAGGAGGCTACACCTTC. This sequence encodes CSVPMKSGGYTF. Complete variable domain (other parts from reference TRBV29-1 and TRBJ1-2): SAVISQKPSRDICQRGTSLTIQCQVDSQVTMMFWYRQQPGQSLTLIATANQGSEATYESGFVIDKFPISRPNLTFSTLTVSNMSPEDSSIYLCSVPMKSGGYTFGSGTRLTVV.

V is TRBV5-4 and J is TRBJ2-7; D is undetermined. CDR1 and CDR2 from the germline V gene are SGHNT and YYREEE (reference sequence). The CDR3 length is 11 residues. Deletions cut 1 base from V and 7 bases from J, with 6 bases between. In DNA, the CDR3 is TGTGCCAGCAGCTTGACGGGTGAGCAGTACTTC. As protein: CASSLTGEQYF.